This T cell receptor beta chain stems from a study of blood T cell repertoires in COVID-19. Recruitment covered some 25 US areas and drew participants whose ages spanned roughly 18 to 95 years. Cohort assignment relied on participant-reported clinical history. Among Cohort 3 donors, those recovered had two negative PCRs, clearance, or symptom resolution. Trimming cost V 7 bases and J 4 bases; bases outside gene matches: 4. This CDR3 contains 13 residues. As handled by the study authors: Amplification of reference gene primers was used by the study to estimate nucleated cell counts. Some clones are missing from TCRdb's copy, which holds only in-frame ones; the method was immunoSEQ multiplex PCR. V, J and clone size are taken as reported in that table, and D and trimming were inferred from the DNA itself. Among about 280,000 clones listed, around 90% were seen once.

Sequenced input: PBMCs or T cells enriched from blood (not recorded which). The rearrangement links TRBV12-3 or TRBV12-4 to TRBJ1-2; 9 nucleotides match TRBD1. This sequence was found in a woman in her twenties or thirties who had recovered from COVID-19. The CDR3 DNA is TGTGCCAGCACCCAGGGACAGGGCTATGGCTACACCTTC. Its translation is CASTQGQGYGYTF.